A single sample gave rise to the 32 T cell receptor beta chains below, sequenced in a study of T cell repertoires in cytomegalovirus infection. MiXCR was run by TCRdb on the reads, yielding one entry per CDR3 protein. Among around 530,000 distinct CDR3 sequences listed, about 25% were seen once. Sequences were obtained from PBMCs. These TCRs come from a human donor in good health (CMV status not recorded). Some clones in this sample may be carry-over from other donors' samples.

There are a few counts of this clonotype. The chain combines TRBV6-9 with TRBJ1-1; unclear D gene. This CDR3 contains 12 residues. The germline V gene has CDR1 MNHGY and CDR2 SVAAGI. Trimming stripped 2 bases from V and 4 bases from J, with 5 bases between. The CDR3 spells CASSYLITEAFF. In nucleotides, the CDR3 is TGTGCCAGCAGTTATCTAATCACTGAAGCTTTCTTT.

Only a few counts were recorded for this clonotype. The gene calls are TRBV6-2 or TRBV6-3 and TRBJ1-1, with D hard to call. CDR1 MNHEY and CDR2 SVGEGT come from the germline V gene. Trimming took off 7 bases at V and 7 bases at J, with 10 bases between the two ends. The CDR3 has 11 amino acids. The CDR3 nucleotides are TGTGCCAGCAACGAGCGGTTTGAAGCTTTCTTT. Encoded protein: CASNERFEAFF.

The gene calls are TRBV12-3 or TRBV12-4 and TRBJ2-2; 9 bases fit TRBD2. This CDR3 has 17 residues. J was trimmed by 2 bases and V by 6 bases; bases with no gene match: 10. This CDR3 reads CASSLTSGRFNTGELFF. For the CDR3, the DNA is TGTGCCAGCAGCCTCACTAGCGGGCGATTCAACACCGGGGAGCTGTTTTTT.

The chain has TRBV19 and TRBJ1-1, with D perhaps TRBD1 (6 bases). Germline V lookup: CDR1 LNHDA, CDR2 SQIVND (reference sequence). V gave up 3 bases and J gave up 5 bases, with 16 bases separating them. The CDR3 contains 15 residues. The CDR3 DNA follows: TGTGCCAGTAGTATTTCCGGGGGCGATGAAACTGAAGCTTTCTTT. The encoded protein is CASSISGGDETEAFF.

The chain is built from TRBV4-1 and TRBJ1-4; a possible D gene is TRBD1 (5 bases). V shed 4 bases and J shed 4 bases, with 10 bases lying between them. CDR3 length: 14 residues. CDR1 is MGHRA, CDR2 YSYEKL, per germline. In DNA form, the CDR3 reads TGCGCCAGCAGCCCCCGACAGAATAATGAAAAACTGTTTTTT. The encoded protein is CASSPRQNNEKLFF.

Regarding this clonotype: Just one base apart from a much larger clone, this may be a read error. The rearrangement links TRBV4-1 to TRBJ2-5; D possibly uses TRBD1 or TRBD2 (6 bases each). Per the germline V gene, CDR1 is MGHRA and CDR2 is YSYEKL. This CDR3 contains 15 residues. Here the CDR3 DNA reads TGCGCCAGCGGCCAAGAAGGGGGGCTATTAGAGACCCAGTACTTC. Translating gives CASGQEGGLLETQYF.

This clonotype was picked up a small number of times. The chain carries TRBV11-3 and TRBJ2-3; 9 bases are a match to TRBD2. CDR3 length: 14 residues. Germline V lookup: CDR1 SGHNT, CDR2 YENEEA. The V gene end was trimmed by 3 bases and the J gene end by 10 bases; junction bases not matched to a gene: 8. The CDR3 loop is CASSLSGTSNSQYF. In DNA form, the CDR3 reads TGTGCCAGCAGCTTGTCCGGGACTAGCAATTCGCAGTATTTT.

This sequence joins TRBV30 and TRBJ1-1; a weak D match, TRBD1 (6 bases). V lost 4 bases to trimming and J lost 8 bases, with 20 bases between them. The germline V gene encodes CDR1 GTSNPN and CDR2 SVGIG (reference sequence). The CDR3 is made up of 14 amino acids. The CDR3 spells CAWTWPQGRLEAFF. CDR3 sequence (DNA): TGTGCCTGGACCTGGCCGCAGGGGAGGTTGGAAGCTTTCTTT.

The chain couples TRBV5-1 to TRBJ2-1; TRBD2 might be the D (5 bases). V shed 0 bases and J shed 7 bases, with 26 bases lying between them. CDR3 length: 19 amino acids. CDR1 and CDR2 (germline): SGHRS, YFSETQ. CDR3 bases: TGCGCCAGCAGCTTGGCCGGAGCACTGTCGGCGGGTGATTCGAATGAGCAGTTCTTC. Translation gives CASSLAGALSAGDSNEQFF.

This clonotype was seen more than once but under ten times. The CDR3: CASSYSINVVGAENYGYTF. As DNA, the CDR3 is TGTGCCAGCAGTTACTCGATTAACGTCGTAGGGGCCGAAAACTATGGCTACACCTTC. The chain uses TRBV6-2 or TRBV6-3 and TRBJ1-2; D possibly corresponds to TRBD1 (5 bases). This CDR3 has 19 amino acids. Germline V lookup: CDR1 MNHEY, CDR2 SVGEGT. Trimming removed 0 bases from V and 2 bases from J, with 22 bases in between.

The rearrangement links TRBV7-9 to TRBJ1-4, with 7 bases that match TRBD1. The CDR3 has 14 amino acids. V shed 5 bases, J shed 7 bases, and the junction held 7 bases outside the gene matches. The germline V gene has CDR1 SEHNR and CDR2 FQNEAQ (reference sequence). CDR3 coding DNA: TGTGCCAGCAGCGAACAGGGGAATCTTGAAAAACTGTTTTTT. Encoded protein: CASSEQGNLEKLFF.

The chain is built from TRBV5-5 and TRBJ2-1; 7 nucleotides line up with TRBD1. Trimming cost V 4 bases and J 2 bases; bases outside gene matches: 6. This CDR3 is 15 amino acids long. Per germline, CDR1 SGHKS and CDR2 YYEKEE (reference sequence). Written as DNA, the CDR3 is TGTGCCAGCAGCAGAACCGGGACAGCCTACAATGAGCAGTTCTTC. Translation: CASSRTGTAYNEQFF. Filled out from reference TRBV5-5 and TRBJ2-1, the complete variable domain reads DAGVTQSPTHLIKTRGQQVTLRCSPISGHKSVSWYQQVLGQGPQFIFQYYEKEERGRGNFPDRFSARQFPNYSSELNVNALLLGDSALYLCASSRTGTAYNEQFFGPGTRLTVL.

This clonotype was counted only a few times. V gene TRBV2 combines with J gene TRBJ2-2; 7 positions match TRBD2. The CDR3 length is 16 residues. J was trimmed by 4 bases and V by 7 bases; bases with no gene match: 12. CDR1 is SNHLY, CDR2 FYNNEI, per germline. CDR3 in DNA: TGTGCCAGCAAACCGGAACTAGCGACCCTCACCGGGGAGCTGTTTTTT. Translated: CASKPELATLTGELFF.

This clonotype was observed at least ten times. V usage is TRBV7-2 and J usage is TRBJ2-5; 14 positions match TRBD2. Per germline, CDR1 SGHTA and CDR2 FQGNSA. The junction had 6 bases not matched to a gene; V was cut back by 5 bases and J by 4 bases. CDR3 length: 16 amino acids. CDR3 loop: CASSARLAGGGETQYF. The CDR3 region has the DNA TGTGCCAGCAGCGCGCGACTAGCGGGAGGGGGAGAGACCCAGTACTTC.

J is TRBJ2-3 and V is TRBV5-3; 12 nucleotides agree with TRBD2. TRBV5-3 is sorted into the ORF group, with uncertain function. This CDR3 spans 17 amino acids. Unmatched junction bases numbered 13, after V lost 8 bases and J lost 3 bases. CDR3 protein: CASSRRLAGEDTDTQYF. The CDR3 bases are TGTGCCAGCAGCAGGAGACTAGCGGGAGAGGATACAGATACGCAGTATTTT.

This clonotype was observed at least ten times. The chain joins TRBV7-2 to TRBJ1-4, with 8 bases that match TRBD1. This CDR3 has 15 amino acids. V trimming: 3 bases; J trimming: 7 bases; junction bases outside the gene matches: 7. The germline CDR1 and CDR2 sequences are SGHTA and FQGNSA. This chain's CDR3 is CASSFFRDRGEKLFF. CDR3 coding DNA: TGTGCCAGCAGCTTCTTCCGAGACAGGGGTGAAAAACTGTTTTTT.

This clonotype was seen a handful of times. J is TRBJ1-6 and V is TRBV7-2, with a weak D call TRBD1 (5 bases). Trimming removed 5 bases at V and 7 bases at J, with 12 bases between. CDR1 and CDR2 (germline): SGHTA, FQGNSA. The CDR3 contains 14 residues. The CDR3 DNA follows: TGTGCCAGCAGCACATCCAGGGTAAATTCACCCCTCCACTTT. This translates into CASSTSRVNSPLHF.

The chain's CDR3 is CASSEDSSSTDTQYF. In nucleotides, the CDR3 is TGTGCCAGCAGCGAAGACAGTTCTAGCACAGATACGCAGTATTTT. The chain has TRBV9 and TRBJ2-3, with D possibly matching TRBD1 (5 bases). The CDR3 has 15 residues. The V and J ends lost 3 bases and 0 bases respectively, with 11 bases between them. In germline, CDR1 is SGDLS, CDR2 YYNGEE.

This clonotype was counted at least ten times. The genes are TRBV7-9 and TRBJ2-5; weak D call: TRBD1 (5 bases). The CDR3 spans 15 residues. CDR1 SEHNR and CDR2 FQNEAQ come from the germline V gene (reference sequence). V was trimmed by 5 bases and J by 2 bases, leaving 15 bases between them. Written as DNA, the CDR3 is TGTGCCAGCAGCGCCAGGGCCCCCCTACAAGAGACCCAGTACTTC. This gives the protein CASSARAPLQETQYF.

V usage is TRBV28 and J usage is TRBJ2-7; a weak D match, TRBD2 (5 bases). Germline loops: CDR1 MDHEN, CDR2 SYDVKM. The CDR3 sequence is 14 residues long. Trimming left V 8 bases short and J 6 bases short, with 20 bases between. CDR3 coding DNA: TGTGCCAGCCTGAAACCGGGAAGAAAAGGCGAGCAGTACTTC. Its translation: CASLKPGRKGEQYF.

This clonotype was seen repeatedly, ten times or more. The rearrangement joins TRBV7-3 to TRBJ2-3, with 11 bases matching TRBD2. J lost 4 bases, V lost 2 bases, and 11 bases had no gene match. The CDR3 contains 18 residues. CDR1 and CDR2 (germline): SGHTA, FQGTGA. In DNA, the CDR3 is TGTGCCAGCAGCTTACGCCCCAGTAGCGGGAGGGCCCCAGATACGCAGTATTTT. Residues: CASSLRPSSGRAPDTQYF.

This chain joins TRBV9 and TRBJ2-6, with TRBD2 identical over 7 bases. Germline CDR1 is SGDLS and CDR2 is YYNGEE. The CDR3 runs to 16 residues. The ends lost 0 bases at V and 2 bases at J; junction bases unmatched: 2. The CDR3 coding sequence is TGTGCCAGCAGCGTAGCGGGGGGTGCTGGGGCCAACGTCCTGACTTTC. The encoded protein is CASSVAGGAGANVLTF.

This clonotype appeared many times. The V and J genes are TRBV12-3 or TRBV12-4 and TRBJ2-1; D unresolved. This CDR3 comprises 14 residues. Deletions cut 0 bases from V and 5 bases from J, with 8 bases between. Written as DNA, the CDR3 is TGTGCCAGCAGTTTAGCAGGGTCCCACAATGAGCAGTTCTTC. This sequence encodes CASSLAGSHNEQFF.

This clonotype was counted only a few times. The CDR3 region is CASRPSLVGEQYV. The CDR3 region has the DNA TGTGCCAGCAGGCCCTCACTAGTCGGAGAGCAGTACGTC. The rearrangement links TRBV2 to TRBJ2-7; maybe TRBD2 (5 bases). The length of the CDR3 is 13 residues. CDR1 is SNHLY, CDR2 FYNNEI, per germline. V dropped 6 bases and J dropped 7 bases, with 16 bases sitting between them.

The V gene is TRBV11-2, the J gene TRBJ2-5, with 7 bases that match TRBD2. V gave up 5 bases and J gave up 1 base; unmatched junction bases: 4. This CDR3 comprises 14 residues. Germline lookup yields CDR1 SGHAT and CDR2 FQNNGV. The CDR3 DNA follows: TGTGCCAGCAGCCGCGGGAGTCTCCAAGAGACCCAGTACTTC. Translating gives CASSRGSLQETQYF.

The chain links TRBV12-3 or TRBV12-4 to TRBJ1-1; the D gene is possibly TRBD1 (5 bases). V was trimmed by 7 bases and J by 0 bases, leaving 18 bases between them. This CDR3 has 16 amino acids. CDR3 nucleotides: TGTGCCAGCAATACCCAGGGTAGGGAGATGAACACTGAAGCTTTCTTT. Residues: CASNTQGREMNTEAFF.

Many counts were recorded for this clonotype. This rearrangement joins TRBV7-2 to TRBJ2-4; D not certain. Germline V gene lookup returns CDR1 SGHTA and CDR2 FQGNSA. CDR3 length: 13 residues. With 1 base removed from V and 6 bases from J, the gap between germline ends came to 7 bases. The CDR3 spells CASSLVGGNIQYF. CDR3 sequence (DNA): TGTGCCAGCAGCTTAGTAGGCGGAAACATTCAGTACTTC.

This chain joins TRBV14 and TRBJ2-7; 9 nucleotides align to TRBD2. J gave up 4 bases and V 1 base, and 8 bases lay outside the gene matches. The germline V gene encodes CDR1 SGHDN and CDR2 FVKESK. The CDR3 is 16 residues long. This chain's CDR3 is CASSQGSGTSPYEQYV. CDR3 DNA sequence: TGTGCCAGCAGCCAAGGGTCCGGGACTAGCCCTTACGAGCAGTACGTC.

This chain connects TRBV20-1 to TRBJ2-3; TRBD2 agrees at 11 bases. The CDR3 covers 16 residues. Germline CDR1 and CDR2: DFQATT and SNEGSKA (reference sequence). Germline trimming cut 3 bases from V and 1 base from J; bases unmatched to any gene: 6. The CDR3 coding sequence is TGCAGTGCTAGTGGACTAGCGGGTGTTGGCACAGATACGCAGTATTTT. Protein sequence: CSASGLAGVGTDTQYF.

This clonotype was seen a handful of times. This chain connects TRBV7-2 to TRBJ1-2, with 9 bases that match TRBD1. Germline V gene data show CDR1 as SGHTA and CDR2 as FQGNSA. After removal of 3 bases from V and 3 bases from J, the junction contained 2 bases not matched to a gene. The CDR3 length is 14 residues. As DNA, the CDR3 is TGTGCCAGCAGCTTTAGGACAGGGGACTATGGCTACACCTTC. Translated: CASSFRTGDYGYTF.

The chain joins TRBV6-1 to TRBJ2-7, with no clear D. Trimming left V 6 bases short and J 0 bases short, with 9 bases between. The V gene's germline CDR1 is MNHNS and CDR2 SASEGT. The CDR3 has 13 amino acids. The CDR3 loop reads CASSRITSYEQYF. CDR3 in DNA: TGTGCCAGCAGCCGAATTACCTCCTACGAGCAGTACTTC.

The chain links TRBV7-2 to TRBJ1-6; the D gene is possibly TRBD1 (5 bases). The V gene's germline CDR1 is SGHTA and CDR2 FQGNSA. Trimming removed 1 base from V and 0 bases from J, with 10 bases in between. The CDR3 runs to 17 residues. In nucleotides, the CDR3 is TGTGCCAGCAGCTTAGTCGACAGTCTCTCCTATAATTCACCCCTCCACTTT. Protein sequence: CASSLVDSLSYNSPLHF.